This TCR beta chain was sequenced in a study of T cells expressing NK-cell markers. Study-wide background: Serological testing identified most of the eight sequenced donors as HCMV-seropositive and one as seronegative.

Libraries used 5'RACE template switching adding universal primer site and UMIs. TCRdb reprocessed the 5' RACE reads and reports one entry per CDR3 protein, with no DNA. Its table lists around 260,000 distinct CDR3 sequences. Sequenced material: blood T cells: a sorted CD56 or NKG2C T cell subset, CD4+ or CD8+ T cells, or bulk PBMC T cells (not recorded which). The receptor was derived from a woman between 18 and 75 years old in good health.

CDR3 sequence: CASSSSTGGGYTF. This rearrangement joins TRBV7-2 to TRBJ1-2; TCRdb designates TRBD1, a call that cannot be tested without DNA. CDR3 length: 13 amino acids. Per the germline V gene, CDR1 is SGHTA and CDR2 is FQGNSA. The complete variable domain, with remaining parts taken from reference TRBV7-2 and TRBJ1-2, reads GAGVSQSPSNKVTEKGKDVELRCDPISGHTALYWYRQSLGQGLEFLIYFQGNSAPDKSGLPSDRFSAERTGGSVSTLTIQRTQQEDSAVYLCASSSSTGGGYTFGSGTRLTVV.